This TCR beta chain was sequenced during a study of glioma-infiltrating T cells. CDR3 length equals 17 residues. Germline CDR1 and CDR2: SGHTA and FQGNSA. V lost 5 bases and J 4 bases, leaving 23 bases between the germline ends. Using RNA template, CDR3s of TCR alpha and beta were amplified with iRepertoire arm-PCR. MiXCR was run by TCRdb on the multiplex PCR reads, yielding one entry per CDR3 protein. The sample lists roughly 120,000 distinct CDR3 sequences; roughly 25% were seen once. This clonotype has at least ten counts. This receptor was identified in a human donor with low-grade glioma or glioblastoma, undergoing nonglioma brain surgery, or in good health (not recorded which). The specimen sequenced was glioma tissue, nonneoplastic brain tissue, or PBMCs (not recorded which). The rearrangement links TRBV7-2 to TRBJ1-1; TRBD1 might be the D (5 bases). Here the CDR3 DNA reads TGTGCCAGCAGCCCATGGAGGATTGGGGGTTCGGGCACTGAAGCTTTCTTT. Translation: CASSPWRIGGSGTEAFF. The complete variable domain, with remaining parts taken from reference TRBV7-2 and TRBJ1-1, reads GAGVSQSPSNKVTEKGKDVELRCDPISGHTALYWYRQSLGQGLEFLIYFQGNSAPDKSGLPSDRFSAERTGGSVSTLTIQRTQQEDSAVYLCASSPWRIGGSGTEAFFGQGTRLTVV.